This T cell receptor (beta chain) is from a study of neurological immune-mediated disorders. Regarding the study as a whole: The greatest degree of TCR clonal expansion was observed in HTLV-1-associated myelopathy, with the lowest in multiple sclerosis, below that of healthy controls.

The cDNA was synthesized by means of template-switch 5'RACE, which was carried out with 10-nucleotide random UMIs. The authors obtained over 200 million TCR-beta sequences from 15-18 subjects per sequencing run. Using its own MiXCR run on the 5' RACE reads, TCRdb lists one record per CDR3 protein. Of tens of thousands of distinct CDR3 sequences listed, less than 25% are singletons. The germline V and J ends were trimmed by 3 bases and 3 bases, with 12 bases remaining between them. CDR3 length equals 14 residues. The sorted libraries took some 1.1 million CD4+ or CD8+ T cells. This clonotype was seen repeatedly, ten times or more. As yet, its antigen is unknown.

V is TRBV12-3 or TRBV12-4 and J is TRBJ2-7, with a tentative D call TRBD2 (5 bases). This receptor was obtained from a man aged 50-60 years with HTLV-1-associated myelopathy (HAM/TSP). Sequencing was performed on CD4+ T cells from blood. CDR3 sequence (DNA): TGTGCCAGCAGTTTCGACGCGGGTCTCTACGAGCAGTACTTC. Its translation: CASSFDAGLYEQYF.